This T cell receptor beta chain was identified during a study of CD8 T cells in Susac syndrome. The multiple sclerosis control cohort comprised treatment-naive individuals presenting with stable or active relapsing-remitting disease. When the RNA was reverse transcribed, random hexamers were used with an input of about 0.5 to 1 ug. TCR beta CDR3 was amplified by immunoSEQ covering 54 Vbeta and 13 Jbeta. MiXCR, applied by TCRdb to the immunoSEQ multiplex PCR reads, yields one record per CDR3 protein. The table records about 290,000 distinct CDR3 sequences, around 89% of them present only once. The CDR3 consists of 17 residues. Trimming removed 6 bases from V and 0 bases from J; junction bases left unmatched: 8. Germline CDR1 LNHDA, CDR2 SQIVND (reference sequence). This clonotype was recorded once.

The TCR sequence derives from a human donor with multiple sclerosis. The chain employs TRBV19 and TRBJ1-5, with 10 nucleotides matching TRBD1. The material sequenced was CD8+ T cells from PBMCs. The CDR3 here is CASSDRGPDYSNQPQHF. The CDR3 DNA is TGTGCCAGTAGCGACAGGGGGCCCGACTATAGCAATCAGCCCCAGCATTTT.